This T cell receptor beta chain was documented in a study of T cells in Graves' hyperthyroidism and ophthalmopathy. Study details: The blood sample was taken at first diagnosis, before treatment began.

Study results and limitations: Ophthalmopathy was identified by the model a median about seven months ahead of onset.

TCR beta CDR3 regions were amplified from RNA transcripts. The TCR CDR3 was amplified in a first-round RT-PCR using the HTBI primer set. Each CDR3 protein is one row after TCRdb ran MiXCR on the multiplex PCR reads. The sample shows hundreds of thousands of distinct CDR3 sequences, around 15% of them seen only once. This clonotype was recorded only once. What it binds is not known. The germline V gene encodes CDR1 LNHNV and CDR2 YYDKDF (reference sequence). The CDR3 extends over 19 amino acids. Between the trimmed V and J ends, which lost 11 bases and 1 base, there was a span of 30 bases. Material: blood. The origin of this receptor is a woman between 18 and 29 years old with Graves' hyperthyroidism. The V and J genes are TRBV15 and TRBJ1-5; tentatively, D is TRBD1 (6 bases). The CDR3 loop is CALCRRLRGMRTSNQPQHF. The DNA of the CDR3 is TGTGCCCTCTGCCGCCGACTCAGGGGAATGCGGACGAGCAATCAGCCCCAGCATTTT.